This TCR beta chain was retrieved from a study of T-cell reconstitution after alpha-beta-depleted transplantation in children. Study-level findings and limits: Reportedly, alpha-beta T cells present about two months post-transplant originated from several hundred expanded clones of graft origin.

Unique molecular identifiers were used to barcode this TCRbeta library. TCRdb processed the PCR reads anew with MiXCR; each CDR3 protein has one entry. The sample has 6,500 to 8,000 distinct CDR3 sequences; 9.5% to 12% are singletons. The CDR3 contains 15 residues. With 1 base removed from V and 5 bases from J, the gap between germline ends came to 12 bases. This clonotype was found many times. Its antigen is not identified. Sequenced here: PBMCs, mostly from graft donor cells, sampled 180 days after TCRalphabeta/CD19-depleted stem cell transplant. The receptor comes from a child in the first two years of life who had a stem cell transplant for acute myeloid leukemia, so the T cells may come from the graft donor. This rearrangement joins TRBV12-3 or TRBV12-4 to TRBJ1-5; unclear D gene. The CDR3 loop reads CASSLGPQVDQPQHF. In nucleotides, the CDR3 is TGTGCCAGCAGTTTAGGGCCCCAAGTGGATCAGCCCCAGCATTTT.